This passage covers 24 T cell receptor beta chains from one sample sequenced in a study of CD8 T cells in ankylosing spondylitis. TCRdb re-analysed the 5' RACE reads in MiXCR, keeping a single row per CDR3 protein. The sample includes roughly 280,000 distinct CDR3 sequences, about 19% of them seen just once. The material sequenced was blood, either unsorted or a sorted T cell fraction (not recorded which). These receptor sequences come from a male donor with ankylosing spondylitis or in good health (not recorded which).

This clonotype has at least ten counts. The CDR3, as DNA: TGCAGCGTTGTGGACAGGTTAACCCAAGAGACCCAGTACTTC. Translating it yields CSVVDRLTQETQYF. The rearrangement uses TRBV29-1 and TRBJ2-5, with TRBD1 identical over 7 bases. The CDR3 loop spans 14 amino acids. The germline CDR1 and CDR2 sequences are SQVTM and ANQGSEA. The V gene end was trimmed by 4 bases and the J gene end by 1 base; junction bases not matched to a gene: 6.

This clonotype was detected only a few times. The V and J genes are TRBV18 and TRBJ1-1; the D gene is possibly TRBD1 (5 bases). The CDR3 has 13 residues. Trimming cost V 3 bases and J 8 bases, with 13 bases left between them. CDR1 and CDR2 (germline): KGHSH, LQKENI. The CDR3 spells CASSPGDLAEAFF. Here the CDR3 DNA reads TGTGCCAGCTCACCCGGGGACCTCGCAGAAGCTTTCTTT.

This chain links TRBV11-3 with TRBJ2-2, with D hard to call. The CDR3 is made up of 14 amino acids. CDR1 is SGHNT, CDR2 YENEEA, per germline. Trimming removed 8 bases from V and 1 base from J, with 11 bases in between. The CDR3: CASSLYRNTGELFF. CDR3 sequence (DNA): TGTGCCAGCTCCCTATACAGGAACACCGGGGAGCTGTTTTTT.

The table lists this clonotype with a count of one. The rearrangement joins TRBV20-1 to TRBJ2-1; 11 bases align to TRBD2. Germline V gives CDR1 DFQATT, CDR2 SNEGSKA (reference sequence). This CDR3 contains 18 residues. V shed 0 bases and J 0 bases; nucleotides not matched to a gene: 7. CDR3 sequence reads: CSARDLLAGESSYNEQFF. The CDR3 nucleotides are TGCAGTGCTAGAGACTTACTAGCGGGAGAAAGCTCCTACAATGAGCAGTTCTTC.

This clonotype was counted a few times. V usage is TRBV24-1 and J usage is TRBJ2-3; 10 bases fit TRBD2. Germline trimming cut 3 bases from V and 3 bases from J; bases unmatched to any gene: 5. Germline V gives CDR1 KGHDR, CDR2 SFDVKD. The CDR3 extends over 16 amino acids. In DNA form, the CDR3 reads TGTGCCACCAGTGATGCTCTAGCGGGAGTAACAGATACGCAGTATTTT. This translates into CATSDALAGVTDTQYF.

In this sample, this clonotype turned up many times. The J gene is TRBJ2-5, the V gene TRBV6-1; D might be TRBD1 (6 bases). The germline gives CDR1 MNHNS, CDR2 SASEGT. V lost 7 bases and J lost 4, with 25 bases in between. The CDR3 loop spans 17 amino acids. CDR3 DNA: TGTGCCAGCATCTTAACTCCATCCGGGACATTTCTAGAGACCCAGTACTTC. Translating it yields CASILTPSGTFLETQYF.

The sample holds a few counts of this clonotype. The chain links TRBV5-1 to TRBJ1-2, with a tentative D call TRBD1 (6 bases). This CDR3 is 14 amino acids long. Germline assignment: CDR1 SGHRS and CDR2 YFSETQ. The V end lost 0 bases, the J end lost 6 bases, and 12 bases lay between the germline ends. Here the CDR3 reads CASSLGPGDNGYTF. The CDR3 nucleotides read TGCGCCAGCAGCTTGGGTCCAGGGGACAATGGCTACACCTTC.

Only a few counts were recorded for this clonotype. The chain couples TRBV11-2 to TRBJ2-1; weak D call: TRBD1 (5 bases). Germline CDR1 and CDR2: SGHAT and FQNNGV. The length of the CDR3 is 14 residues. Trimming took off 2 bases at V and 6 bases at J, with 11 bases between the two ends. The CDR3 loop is CASSLRAGLNEQFF. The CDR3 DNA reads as TGTGCCAGCAGCTTACGGGCAGGGCTCAATGAGCAGTTCTTC.

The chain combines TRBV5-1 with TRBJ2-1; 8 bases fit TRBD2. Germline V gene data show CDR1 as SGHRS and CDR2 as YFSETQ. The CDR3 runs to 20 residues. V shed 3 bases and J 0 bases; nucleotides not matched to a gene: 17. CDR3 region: CASSSPSVSSGQSSYNEQFF. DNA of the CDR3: TGCGCCAGCAGCTCACCTAGCGTGTCTAGCGGGCAAAGCTCCTACAATGAGCAGTTCTTC. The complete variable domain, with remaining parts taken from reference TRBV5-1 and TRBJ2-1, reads KAGVTQTPRYLIKTRGQQVTLSCSPISGHRSVSWYQQTPGQGLQFLFEYFSETQRNKGNFPGRFSGRQFSNSRSEMNVSTLELGDSALYLCASSSPSVSSGQSSYNEQFFGPGTRLTVL.

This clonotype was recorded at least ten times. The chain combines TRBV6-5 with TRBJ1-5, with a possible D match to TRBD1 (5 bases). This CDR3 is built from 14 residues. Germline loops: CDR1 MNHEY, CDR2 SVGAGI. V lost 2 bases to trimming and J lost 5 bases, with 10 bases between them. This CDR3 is CASSYGRGDQPQHF. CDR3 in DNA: TGTGCCAGCAGTTACGGGAGGGGAGATCAGCCCCAGCATTTT.

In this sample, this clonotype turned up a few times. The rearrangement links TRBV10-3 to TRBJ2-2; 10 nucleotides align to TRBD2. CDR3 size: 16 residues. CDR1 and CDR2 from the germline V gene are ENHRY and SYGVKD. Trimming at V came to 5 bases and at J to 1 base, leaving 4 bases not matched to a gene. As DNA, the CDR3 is TGTGCCATCAGTCCCGGACTAGCGGAGAACACCGGGGAGCTGTTTTTT. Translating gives CAISPGLAENTGELFF.

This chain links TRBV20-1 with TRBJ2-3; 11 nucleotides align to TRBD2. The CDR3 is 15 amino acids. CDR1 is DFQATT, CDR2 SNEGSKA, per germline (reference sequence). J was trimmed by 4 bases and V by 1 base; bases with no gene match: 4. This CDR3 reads CSARVLAGVSDTQYF. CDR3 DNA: TGCAGTGCTAGAGTACTAGCGGGGGTATCAGATACGCAGTATTTT.

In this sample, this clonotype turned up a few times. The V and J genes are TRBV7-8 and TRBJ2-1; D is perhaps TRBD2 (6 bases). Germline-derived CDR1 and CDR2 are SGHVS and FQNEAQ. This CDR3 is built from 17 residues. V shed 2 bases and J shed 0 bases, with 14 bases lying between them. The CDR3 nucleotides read TGTGCCAGCAGCTTATATTTCGGGGGAACCTCCTACAATGAGCAGTTCTTC. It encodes CASSLYFGGTSYNEQFF.

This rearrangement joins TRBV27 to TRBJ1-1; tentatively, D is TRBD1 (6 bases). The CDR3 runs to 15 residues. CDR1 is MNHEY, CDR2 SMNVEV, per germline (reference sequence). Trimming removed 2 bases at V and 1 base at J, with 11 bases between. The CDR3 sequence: CASSLEQGRNTEAFF. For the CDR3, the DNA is TGTGCCAGCAGTTTAGAACAGGGAAGGAACACTGAAGCTTTCTTT.

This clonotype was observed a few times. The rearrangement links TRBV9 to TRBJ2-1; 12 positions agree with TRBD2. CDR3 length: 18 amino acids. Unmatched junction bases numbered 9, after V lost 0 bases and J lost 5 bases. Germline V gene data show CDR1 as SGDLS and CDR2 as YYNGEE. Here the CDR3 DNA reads TGTGCCAGCAGCGTAGCCCCTAGCGGGGGGGCCGACAACAATGAGCAGTTCTTC. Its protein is CASSVAPSGGADNNEQFF.

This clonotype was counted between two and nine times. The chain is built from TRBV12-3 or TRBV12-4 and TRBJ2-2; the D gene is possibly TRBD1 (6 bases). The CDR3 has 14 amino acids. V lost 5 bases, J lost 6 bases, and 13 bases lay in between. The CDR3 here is CASSPQGFAGELFF. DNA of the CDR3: TGTGCCAGCAGTCCACAGGGATTTGCCGGGGAGCTGTTTTTT.

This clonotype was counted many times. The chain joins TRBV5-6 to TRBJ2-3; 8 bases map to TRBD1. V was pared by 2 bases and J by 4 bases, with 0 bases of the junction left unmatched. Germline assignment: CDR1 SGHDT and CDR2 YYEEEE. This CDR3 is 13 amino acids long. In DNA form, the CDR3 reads TGTGCCAGCAGCTTACAGGGGGCAGATACGCAGTATTTT. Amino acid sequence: CASSLQGADTQYF. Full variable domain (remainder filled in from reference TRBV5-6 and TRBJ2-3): DAGVTQSPTHLIKTRGQQVTLRCSPKSGHDTVSWYQQALGQGPQFIFQYYEEEERQRGNFPDRFSGHQFPNYSSELNVNALLLGDSALYLCASSLQGADTQYFGPGTRLTVL.

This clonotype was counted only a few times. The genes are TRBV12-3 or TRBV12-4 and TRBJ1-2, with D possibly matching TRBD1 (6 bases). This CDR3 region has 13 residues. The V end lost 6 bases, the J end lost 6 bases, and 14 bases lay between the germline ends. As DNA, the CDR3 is TGTGCCAGCAGGTGGGGGCTGTACGATGGCTACACCTTC. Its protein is CASRWGLYDGYTF.

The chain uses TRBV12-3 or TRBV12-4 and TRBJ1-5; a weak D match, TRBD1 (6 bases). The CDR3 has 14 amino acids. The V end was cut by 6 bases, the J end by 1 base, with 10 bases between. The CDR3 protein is CASRQGPSNQPQHF. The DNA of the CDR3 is TGTGCCAGCAGACAGGGACCGAGCAATCAGCCCCAGCATTTT.

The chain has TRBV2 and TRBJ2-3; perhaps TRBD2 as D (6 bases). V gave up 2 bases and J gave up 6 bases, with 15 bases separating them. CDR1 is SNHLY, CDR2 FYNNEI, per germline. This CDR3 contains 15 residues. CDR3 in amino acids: CASSEQGRGGDTQYF. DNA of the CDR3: TGTGCCAGCAGTGAACAGGGACGGGGAGGCGATACGCAGTATTTT.

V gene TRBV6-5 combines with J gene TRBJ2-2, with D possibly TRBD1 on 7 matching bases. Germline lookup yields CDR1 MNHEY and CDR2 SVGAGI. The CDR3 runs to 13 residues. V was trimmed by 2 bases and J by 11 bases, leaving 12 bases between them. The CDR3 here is CASSYAGGGELFF. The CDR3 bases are TGTGCCAGCAGTTACGCAGGGGGAGGTGAGCTGTTTTTT.

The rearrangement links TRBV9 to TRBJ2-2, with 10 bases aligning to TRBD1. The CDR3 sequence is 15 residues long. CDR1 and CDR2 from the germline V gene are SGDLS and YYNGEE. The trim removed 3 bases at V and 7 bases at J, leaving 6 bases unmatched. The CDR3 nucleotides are TGTGCCAGCAGCGCCGACAGGGGGCTCAGCGGGGAGCTGTTTTTT. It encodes CASSADRGLSGELFF.

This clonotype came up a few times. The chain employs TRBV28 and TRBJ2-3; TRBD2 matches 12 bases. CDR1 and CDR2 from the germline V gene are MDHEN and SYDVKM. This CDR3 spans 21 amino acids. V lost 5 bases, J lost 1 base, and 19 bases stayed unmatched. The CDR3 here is CASSTYWAASGGAPGTDTQYF. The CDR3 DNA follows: TGTGCCAGCAGTACATATTGGGCGGCTAGCGGGGGGGCGCCCGGCACAGATACGCAGTATTTT.

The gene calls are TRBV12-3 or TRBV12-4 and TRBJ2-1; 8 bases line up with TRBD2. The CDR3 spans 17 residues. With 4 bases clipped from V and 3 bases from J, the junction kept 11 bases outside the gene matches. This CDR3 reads CASSSSSGGPVYNEQFF. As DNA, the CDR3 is TGTGCCAGCAGTTCCTCATCGGGGGGGCCCGTCTACAATGAGCAGTTCTTC.